Here is one T cell receptor beta chain with its context. Its antigen is currently not known. Per-base qualities were not stored, and no clone one base away is much larger. One collaborating source in Seattle enrolled patients during active infection and followed them longitudinally through the course of disease. The collaborating institutions used their own protocols to collect whole blood in K2EDTA tubes. Collaborator samples were shipped for TCRbeta analysis as frozen whole blood, isolated PBMCs, or DNA extracted from either sample type. The germline V gene (reference sequence) yields MNHEY for CDR1 and SMNVEV for CDR2. The CDR3 sequence holds 12 residues, the cysteine and phenylalanine included. The read is trimmed to its CDR3 DNA, 36 bases read in frame from base 1. V loses 4 bases of germline sequence and J loses 6 bases, and the interval between the two ends is 6 bases. TCRbeta CDR3 regions were amplified from genomic DNA by means of the immunoSEQ Assay, a bias-controlled multiplex PCR. For the original study's pipeline: The number of nucleated cells in each sample was estimated from the amplification of reference gene primers within the assay. To quantify the absolute abundance of each unique TCRbeta CDR3 rearrangement, sequence reads were collapsed and filtered. For each sample, productive Simpson clonality was calculated as the square root of Simpson's diversity index across productive rearrangements. TCRdb retrieved this table from immuneACCESS and kept in-frame rearrangements only. Not all clones are present; in checked studies, unresolved V genes account for under half, and no reason is known for the remainder. That table furnishes V, J and clone size, whereas the DNA furnished D and trimming. The sample table shows 80,000 to 100,000 clones, and approximately 79% are seen once. In total, the top ten clones hold 3.9% of the sample.

The source of the sample is a study of blood T cell repertoires in COVID-19 (TCRdb year 2020). About the study as a whole: Collaborator samples came from the United States, Italy and Spain and covered acute and convalescent phases of COVID-19. The prospective study material was composed of cDNA or gDNA derived from T cells, B-cell-depleted T cells, or PBMCs. The dataset comprised deeply sampled blood TCRbeta repertoires from subjects exposed to, actively infected with, or recovered from COVID-19. The repertoires were released in a freely available public database meant as a resource for research on the immune response to SARS-CoV-2. Samples came from the ongoing ImmuneRACE study (first 160 participants) plus 1,254 subjects from 6 global collaborators. The sample metadata nearly always contained a de-identified subject ID, COVID-19 status, age in years and sex. Where HLA class I and class II types were available, the types were taken from metadata supplied by the sample provider, not from assay-based typing. The study at large found these results: The amount of clinical and demographic metadata varied by source and participant and was provided uncurated.

The chain is assembled from TRBV27 and TRBJ2-2, with TRBD1 tentatively as D gene (5 bases match). This receptor was obtained from a man aged 70-80 years with COVID-19, enrolled during active disease. Sequencing was done on a sample of peripheral blood. The nucleotides are TGTGCCAGCAGTTGGGGCTCCGGGGAGCTGTTTTTT. Translation gives CASSWGSGELFF.